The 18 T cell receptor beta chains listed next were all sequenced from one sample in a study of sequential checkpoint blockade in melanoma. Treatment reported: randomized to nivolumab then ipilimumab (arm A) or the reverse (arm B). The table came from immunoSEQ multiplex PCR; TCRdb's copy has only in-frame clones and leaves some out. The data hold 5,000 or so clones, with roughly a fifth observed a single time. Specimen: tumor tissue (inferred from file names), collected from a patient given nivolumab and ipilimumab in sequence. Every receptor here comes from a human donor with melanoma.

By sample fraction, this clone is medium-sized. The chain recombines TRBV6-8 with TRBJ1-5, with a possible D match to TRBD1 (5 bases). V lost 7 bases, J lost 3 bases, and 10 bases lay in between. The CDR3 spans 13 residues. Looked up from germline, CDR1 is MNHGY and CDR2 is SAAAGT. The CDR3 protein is CASKPGNNQPQHF. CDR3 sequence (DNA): TGTGCCAGCAAACCAGGGAACAATCAGCCCCAGCATTTT.

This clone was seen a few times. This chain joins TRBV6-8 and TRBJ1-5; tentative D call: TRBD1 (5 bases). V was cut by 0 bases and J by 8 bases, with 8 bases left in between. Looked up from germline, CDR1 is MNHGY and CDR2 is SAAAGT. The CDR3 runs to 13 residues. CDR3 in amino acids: CASSYSWGKPQHF. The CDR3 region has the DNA TGTGCCAGCAGTTACTCTTGGGGGAAGCCCCAGCATTTT.

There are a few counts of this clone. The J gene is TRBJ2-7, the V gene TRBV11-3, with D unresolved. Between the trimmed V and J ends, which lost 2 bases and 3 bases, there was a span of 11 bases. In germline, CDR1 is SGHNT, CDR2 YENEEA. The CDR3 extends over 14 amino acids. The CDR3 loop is CASSLPGGDYEQYF. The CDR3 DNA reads TGTGCCAGCAGCTTACCCGGCGGCGACTACGAGCAGTACTTC. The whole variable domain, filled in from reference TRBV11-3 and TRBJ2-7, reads EAGVVQSPRYKIIEKKQPVAFWCNPISGHNTLYWYLQNLGQGPELLIRYENEEAVDDSQLPKDRFSAERLKGVDSTLKIQPAELGDSAVYLCASSLPGGDYEQYFGPGTRLTVT.

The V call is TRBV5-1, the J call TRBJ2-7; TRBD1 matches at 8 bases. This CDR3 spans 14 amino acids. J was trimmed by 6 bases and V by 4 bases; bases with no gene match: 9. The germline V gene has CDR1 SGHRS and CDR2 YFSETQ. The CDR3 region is CASSKDRVGGEQYF. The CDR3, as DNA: TGCGCCAGCAGCAAGGACAGGGTGGGAGGCGAGCAGTACTTC.

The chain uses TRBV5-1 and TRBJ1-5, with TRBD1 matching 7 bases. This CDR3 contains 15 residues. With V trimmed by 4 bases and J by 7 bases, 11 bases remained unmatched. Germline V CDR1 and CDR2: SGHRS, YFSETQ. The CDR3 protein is CASSLGDSSSQPQHF. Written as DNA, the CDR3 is TGCGCCAGCAGCCTGGGGGACAGCTCTTCCCAGCCCCAGCATTTT.

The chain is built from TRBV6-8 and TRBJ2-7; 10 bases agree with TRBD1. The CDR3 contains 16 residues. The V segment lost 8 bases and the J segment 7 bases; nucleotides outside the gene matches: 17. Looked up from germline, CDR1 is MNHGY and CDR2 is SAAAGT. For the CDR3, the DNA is TGTGCCAGCTGGGGACCTGCCGGGACAGGGGCGGGTGAGCAGTACTTC. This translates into CASWGPAGTGAGEQYF.

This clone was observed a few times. The chain's CDR3 is CASSFPALAADTQYF. The CDR3 nucleotides are TGCGCCAGCAGCTTCCCCGCCTTAGCGGCAGATACGCAGTATTTT. The chain is built from TRBV23-1 and TRBJ2-3, with D perhaps matching TRBD2 (6 bases). TRBV23-1 is recorded as an ORF, its role being uncertain. V lost 6 bases, J lost 4 bases, and 17 bases lay in between. The CDR3 consists of 15 residues.

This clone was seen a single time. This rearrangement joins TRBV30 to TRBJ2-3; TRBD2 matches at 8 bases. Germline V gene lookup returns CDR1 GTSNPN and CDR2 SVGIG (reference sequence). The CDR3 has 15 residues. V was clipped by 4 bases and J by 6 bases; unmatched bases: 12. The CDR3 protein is CAWNPRGASGDTQYF. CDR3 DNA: TGTGCCTGGAACCCACGGGGTGCTAGCGGGGATACGCAGTATTTT. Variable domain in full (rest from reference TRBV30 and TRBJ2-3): SQTIHQWPATLVQPVGSPLSLECTVEGTSNPNLYWYRQAAGRGLQLLFYSVGIGQISSEVPQNLSASRPQDRQFILSSKKLLLSDSGFYLCAWNPRGASGDTQYFGPGTRLTVL.

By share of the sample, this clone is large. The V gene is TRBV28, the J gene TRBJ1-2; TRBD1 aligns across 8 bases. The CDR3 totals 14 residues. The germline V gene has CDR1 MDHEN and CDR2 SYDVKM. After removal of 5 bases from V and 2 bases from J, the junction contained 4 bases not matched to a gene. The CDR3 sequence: CASSTRTGNYGYTF. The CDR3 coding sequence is TGTGCCAGCAGTACACGGACAGGGAACTATGGCTACACCTTC.

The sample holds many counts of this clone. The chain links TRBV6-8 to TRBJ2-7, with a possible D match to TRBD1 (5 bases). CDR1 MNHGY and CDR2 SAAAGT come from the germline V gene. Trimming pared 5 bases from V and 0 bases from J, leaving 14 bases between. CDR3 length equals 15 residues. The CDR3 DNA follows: TGTGCCAGCAGTCTTGAGGACATTGGCTCCTACGAGCAGTACTTC. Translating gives CASSLEDIGSYEQYF.

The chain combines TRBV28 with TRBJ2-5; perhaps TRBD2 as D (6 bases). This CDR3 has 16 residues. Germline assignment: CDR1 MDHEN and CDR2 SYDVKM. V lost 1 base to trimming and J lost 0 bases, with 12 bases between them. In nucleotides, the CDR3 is TGTGCCAGCAGTTTATCGGCTGGGGGGTACCAAGAGACCCAGTACTTC. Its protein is CASSLSAGGYQETQYF.

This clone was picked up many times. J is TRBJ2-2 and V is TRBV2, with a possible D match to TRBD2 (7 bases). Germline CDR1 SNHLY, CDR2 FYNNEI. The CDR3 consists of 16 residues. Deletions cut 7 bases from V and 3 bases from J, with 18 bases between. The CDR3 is CASKGGTGRYTGELFF. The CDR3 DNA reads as TGTGCCAGCAAGGGGGGGACTGGGCGGTACACCGGGGAGCTGTTTTTT.

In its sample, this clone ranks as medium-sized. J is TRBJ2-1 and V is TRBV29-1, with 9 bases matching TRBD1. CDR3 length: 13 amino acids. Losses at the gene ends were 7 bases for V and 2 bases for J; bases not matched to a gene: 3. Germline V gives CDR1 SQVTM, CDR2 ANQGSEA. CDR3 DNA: TGCAGCGGTGGGGACAGGGCCTACAATGAGCAGTTCTTC. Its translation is CSGGDRAYNEQFF.

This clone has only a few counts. The DNA for the CDR3 is TGTGCCACGTCCTATACCTTCTCCGCCAACGAGCAGTACTTC. It specifies CATSYTFSANEQYF. V is TRBV6-8 and J is TRBJ2-7; no definite D call. The CDR3 length is 14 residues. V was pared by 10 bases and J by 5 bases, with 21 bases between. From germline, CDR1 is MNHGY and CDR2 SAAAGT.

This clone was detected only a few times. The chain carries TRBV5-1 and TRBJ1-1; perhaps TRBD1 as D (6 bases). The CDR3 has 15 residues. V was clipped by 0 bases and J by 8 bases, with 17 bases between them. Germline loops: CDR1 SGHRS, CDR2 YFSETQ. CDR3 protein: CASSLDPQGPLEAFF. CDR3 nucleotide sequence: TGCGCCAGCAGCTTGGATCCACAGGGACCACTAGAAGCTTTCTTT.

CDR3: CASSGPDGSSGNTIYF. In DNA, the CDR3 is TGTGCCAGCAGCGGCCCGGACGGAAGCTCTGGAAACACCATATATTTT. This chain joins TRBV11-3 and TRBJ1-3; D gene uncertain. This CDR3 has 16 residues. Germline CDR1 is SGHNT and CDR2 is YENEEA. V was pared by 5 bases and J by 0 bases, with 14 bases between.

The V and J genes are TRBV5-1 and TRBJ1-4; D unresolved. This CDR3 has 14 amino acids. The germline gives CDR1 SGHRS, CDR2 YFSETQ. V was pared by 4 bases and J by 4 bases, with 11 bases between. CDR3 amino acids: CASSPRYDNEKLFF. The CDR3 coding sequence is TGCGCCAGCAGCCCACGTTACGATAATGAAAAACTGTTTTTT.

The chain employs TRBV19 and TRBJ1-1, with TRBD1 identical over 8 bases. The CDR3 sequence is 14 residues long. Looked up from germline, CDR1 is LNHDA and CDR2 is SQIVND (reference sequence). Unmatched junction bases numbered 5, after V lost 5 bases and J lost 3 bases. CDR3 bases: TGTGCCAGTAGTCTTGGACAGGGCTACACTGAAGCTTTCTTT. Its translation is CASSLGQGYTEAFF.